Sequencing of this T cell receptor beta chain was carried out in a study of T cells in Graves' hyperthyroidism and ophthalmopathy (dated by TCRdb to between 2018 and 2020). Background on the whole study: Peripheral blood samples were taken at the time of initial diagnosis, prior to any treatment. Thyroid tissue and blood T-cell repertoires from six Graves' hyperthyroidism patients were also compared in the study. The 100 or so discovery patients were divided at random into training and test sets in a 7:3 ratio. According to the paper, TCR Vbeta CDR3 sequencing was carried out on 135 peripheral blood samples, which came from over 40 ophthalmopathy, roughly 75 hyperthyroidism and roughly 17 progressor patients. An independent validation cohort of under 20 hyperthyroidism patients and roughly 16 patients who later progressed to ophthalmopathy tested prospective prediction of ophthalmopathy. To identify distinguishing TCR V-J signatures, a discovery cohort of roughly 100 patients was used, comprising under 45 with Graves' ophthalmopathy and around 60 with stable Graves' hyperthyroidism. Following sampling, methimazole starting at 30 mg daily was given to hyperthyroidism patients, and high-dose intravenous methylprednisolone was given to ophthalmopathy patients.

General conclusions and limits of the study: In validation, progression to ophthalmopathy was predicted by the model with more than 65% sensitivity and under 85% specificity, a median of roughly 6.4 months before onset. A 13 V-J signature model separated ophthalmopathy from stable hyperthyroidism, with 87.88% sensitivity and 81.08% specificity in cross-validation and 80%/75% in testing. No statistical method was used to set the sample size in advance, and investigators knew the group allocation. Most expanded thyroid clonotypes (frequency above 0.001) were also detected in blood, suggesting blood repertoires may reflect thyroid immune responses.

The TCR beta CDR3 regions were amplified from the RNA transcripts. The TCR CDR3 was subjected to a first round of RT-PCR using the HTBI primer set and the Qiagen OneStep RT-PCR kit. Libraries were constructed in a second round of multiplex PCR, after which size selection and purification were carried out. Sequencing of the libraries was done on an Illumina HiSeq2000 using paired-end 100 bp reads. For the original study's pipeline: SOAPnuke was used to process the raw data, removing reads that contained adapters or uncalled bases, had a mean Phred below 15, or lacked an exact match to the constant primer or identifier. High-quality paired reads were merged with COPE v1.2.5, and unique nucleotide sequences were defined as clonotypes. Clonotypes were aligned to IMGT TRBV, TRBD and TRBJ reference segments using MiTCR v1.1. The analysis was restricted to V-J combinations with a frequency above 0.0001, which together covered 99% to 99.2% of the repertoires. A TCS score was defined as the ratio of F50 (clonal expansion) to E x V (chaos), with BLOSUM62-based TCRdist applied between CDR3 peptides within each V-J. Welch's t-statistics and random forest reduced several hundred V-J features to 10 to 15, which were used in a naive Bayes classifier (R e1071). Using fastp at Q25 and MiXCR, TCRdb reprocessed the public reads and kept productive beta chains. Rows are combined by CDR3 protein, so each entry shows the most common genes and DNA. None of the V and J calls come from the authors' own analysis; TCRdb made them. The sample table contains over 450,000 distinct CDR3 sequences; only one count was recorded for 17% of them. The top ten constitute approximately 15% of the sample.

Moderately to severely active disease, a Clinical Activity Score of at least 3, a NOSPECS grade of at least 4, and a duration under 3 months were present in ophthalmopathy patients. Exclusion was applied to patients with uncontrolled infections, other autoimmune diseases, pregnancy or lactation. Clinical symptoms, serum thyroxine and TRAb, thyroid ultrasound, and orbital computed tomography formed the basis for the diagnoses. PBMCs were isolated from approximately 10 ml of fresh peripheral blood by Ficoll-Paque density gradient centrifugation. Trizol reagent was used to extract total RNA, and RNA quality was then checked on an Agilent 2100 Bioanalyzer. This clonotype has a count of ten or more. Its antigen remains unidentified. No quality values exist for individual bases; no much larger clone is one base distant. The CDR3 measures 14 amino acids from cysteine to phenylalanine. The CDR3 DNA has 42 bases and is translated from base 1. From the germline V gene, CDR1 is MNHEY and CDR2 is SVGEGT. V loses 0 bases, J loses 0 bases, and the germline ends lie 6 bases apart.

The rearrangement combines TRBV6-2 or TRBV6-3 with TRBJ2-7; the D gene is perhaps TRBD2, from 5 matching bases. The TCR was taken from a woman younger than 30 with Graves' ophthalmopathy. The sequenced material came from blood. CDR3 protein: CASSYSEDSYEQYF. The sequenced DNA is TGTGCCAGCAGTTACTCGGAGGACTCCTACGAGCAGTACTTC.